Shown below are 16 T cell receptor beta chains from a single sample sequenced in a study of identifying expanded T cells in peripheral blood. Assay used: immunoSEQ multiplex PCR; TCRdb lists only in-frame clones, some missing. The sample yields around 120,000 clones, 70% to 90% seen once. Material for sequencing was blood. These receptors all stem from a person between 18 and 70 years old in good health.

This chain connects TRBV29-1 to TRBJ1-2; D perhaps matches TRBD1 (6 bases). CDR3 length equals 13 residues. Germline CDR1 and CDR2: SQVTM and ANQGSEA. V lost 0 bases, J lost 12 bases, and 17 bases lay in between. Here the CDR3 DNA reads TGCAGCGTTGAAGACGTCTTTGGGGGCGTCGACACCTTC. It is translated as CSVEDVFGGVDTF.

The J gene is TRBJ2-6, the V gene TRBV15; D call uncertain. Between the trimmed V and J ends, which lost 6 bases and 0 bases, there was a span of 3 bases. The CDR3 is 13 residues long. Per germline, CDR1 LNHNV and CDR2 YYDKDF (reference sequence). The CDR3 is CATRVSGANVLTF. The DNA for the CDR3 is TGTGCCACCAGGGTCTCTGGGGCCAACGTCCTGACTTTC.

The chain carries TRBV10-3 and TRBJ2-3, with TRBD2 matching over 12 bases. This CDR3 region has 17 residues. Germline values: CDR1 ENHRY, CDR2 SYGVKD. V shed 5 bases and J 4 bases; nucleotides not matched to a gene: 10. The CDR3 region is CAISSLAGGPAADTQYF. CDR3 sequence (DNA): TGTGCCATCAGTTCTCTAGCGGGAGGGCCTGCGGCAGATACGCAGTATTTT.

The chain recombines TRBV5-1 with TRBJ1-6; 9 nucleotides agree with TRBD1. There are 15 residues in the CDR3. The V segment lost 2 bases and the J segment 14 bases; nucleotides outside the gene matches: 11. Germline V CDR1 and CDR2: SGHRS, YFSETQ. The CDR3: CASSLSGTGQFTLHF. The CDR3 nucleotides are TGCGCCAGCAGCTTATCCGGGACAGGGCAATTCACCCTCCACTTT. The full variable domain, its missing parts supplied by reference TRBV5-1 and TRBJ1-6, is KAGVTQTPRYLIKTRGQQVTLSCSPISGHRSVSWYQQTPGQGLQFLFEYFSETQRNKGNFPGRFSGRQFSNSRSEMNVSTLELGDSALYLCASSLSGTGQFTLHFGNGTRLTVT.

This chain uses TRBV7-9 with TRBJ2-1; the D gene is possibly TRBD2 (5 bases). CDR1 is SEHNR, CDR2 FQNEAQ, per germline (reference sequence). Trimming removed 5 bases from V and 7 bases from J, with 18 bases in between. The length of the CDR3 is 15 residues. CDR3 in DNA: TGTGCCAGCAGCCCCGGTCGGGTAGCGTGGAATGAGCAGTTCTTC. This translates into CASSPGRVAWNEQFF.

The chain joins TRBV6-6 to TRBJ1-4; no clear D. Germline V gene lookup returns CDR1 MNHNY and CDR2 SVGAGI (reference sequence). With 6 bases removed from V and 0 bases from J, the gap between germline ends came to 11 bases. CDR3 length equals 15 residues. The CDR3 DNA follows: TGTGCCAGCAGAGCACACCTACCAACTAATGAAAAACTGTTTTTT. Its protein product is CASRAHLPTNEKLFF.

The chain couples TRBV2 to TRBJ1-5, with D possibly being TRBD1 (6 bases). Trimming removed 4 bases at V and 0 bases at J, with 10 bases between. Germline assignment: CDR1 SNHLY and CDR2 FYNNEI. CDR3 size: 15 residues. CDR3 nucleotides: TGTGCCAGCAGTGGGGACACTTTTAGCAATCAGCCCCAGCATTTT. This translates into CASSGDTFSNQPQHF. Combining the CDR3 with reference TRBV2 and TRBJ1-5 gives the whole variable domain EPEVTQTPSHQVTQMGQEVILRCVPISNHLYFYWYRQILGQKVEFLVSFYNNEISEKSEIFDDQFSVERPDGSNFTLKIRSTKLEDSAMYFCASSGDTFSNQPQHFGDGTRLSIL.

The chain is built from TRBV5-1 and TRBJ2-5; TRBD2 matches 13 bases. In germline, CDR1 is SGHRS, CDR2 YFSETQ. The CDR3 is made up of 16 amino acids. V dropped 1 base and J dropped 6; count of bases not matched to a gene: 6. As DNA, the CDR3 is TGCGCCAGCAGCTTGACTAGCGGGAGGGCCGGAAAGACCCAGTACTTC. As protein: CASSLTSGRAGKTQYF.

Worth noting for this clone: This specimen includes other DNA sequences encoding the same CDR3. The chain couples TRBV4-2 to TRBJ1-5; a possible D gene is TRBD1 (5 bases). Between the trimmed V and J ends, which lost 1 base and 2 bases, there was a span of 9 bases. Germline assignment: CDR1 LGHNA and CDR2 YNFKEQ. The CDR3 covers 15 residues. CDR3 nucleotides: TGTGCCAGCAGCCAAGGTACAGGCCGCAATCAGCCCCAGCATTTT. Amino acids: CASSQGTGRNQPQHF.

The CDR3 DNA reads TGTGCCAGCAGTCTGGACAGGGGGCGGGATGGGGAGCAGTACTTC. Translated: CASSLDRGRDGEQYF. This sequence joins TRBV27 and TRBJ2-7, with 11 positions matching TRBD1. The germline V gene encodes CDR1 MNHEY and CDR2 SMNVEV (reference sequence). This CDR3 is 15 amino acids long. V was pared by 5 bases and J by 7 bases, with 10 bases of the junction left unmatched.

V and J are TRBV28 and TRBJ2-3; D possibly corresponds to TRBD2 (5 bases). V lost 6 bases to trimming and J lost 2 bases, with 15 bases between them. From germline, CDR1 is MDHEN and CDR2 SYDVKM. CDR3 length equals 15 residues. The CDR3 nucleotides read TGTGCCAGCAGCCCCTCGGGGAAAACCACAGATACGCAGTATTTT. Encoded protein: CASSPSGKTTDTQYF.

The chain links TRBV7-9 to TRBJ1-4; no reliable D call. Trimming took off 1 base at V and 8 bases at J, with 17 bases between the two ends. Germline V gene lookup returns CDR1 SEHNR and CDR2 FQNEAQ (reference sequence). The CDR3 runs to 16 residues. The CDR3 DNA sequence: TGTGCCAGCAGCTTAGGTAGGGTTCAGGTGGAGGAAAAACTGTTTTTT. Residues: CASSLGRVQVEEKLFF. Full variable domain (rest looked up from reference TRBV7-9 and TRBJ1-4): DTGVSQNPRHKITKRGQNVTFRCDPISEHNRLYWYRQTLGQGPEFLTYFQNEAQLEKSRLLSDRFSAERPKGSFSTLEIQRTEQGDSAMYLCASSLGRVQVEEKLFFGSGTQLSVL.

This chain links TRBV2 with TRBJ2-3; no clear D gene. V was cut by 6 bases and J by 1 base, with 5 bases left in between. The CDR3 consists of 12 residues. The germline V gene encodes CDR1 SNHLY and CDR2 FYNNEI. As DNA, the CDR3 is TGTGCCAGCAGGGCGGGCACAGATACGCAGTATTTT. Amino acid sequence: CASRAGTDTQYF.

The rearrangement uses TRBV27 and TRBJ2-3, with TRBD1 matching over 9 bases. The germline V gene has CDR1 MNHEY and CDR2 SMNVEV (reference sequence). CDR3 length: 13 residues. J was trimmed by 8 bases and V by 5 bases; bases with no gene match: 5. This chain's CDR3 is CASSGQGKGTQYF. The CDR3 nucleotides are TGTGCCAGCAGTGGACAGGGGAAGGGTACGCAGTATTTT.

The genes are TRBV6-5 and TRBJ2-3; no reliable D call. CDR1 and CDR2 (germline): MNHEY, SVGAGI. V was clipped by 7 bases and J by 0 bases, with 11 bases between them. CDR3 size: 14 residues. CDR3 nucleotides: TGTGCCAGCACCCCGTCTTTGAGCACAGATACGCAGTATTTT. This gives the protein CASTPSLSTDTQYF.

V usage is TRBV5-8 and J usage is TRBJ1-2, with TRBD1 as a possible D gene (6 bases). CDR3 size: 15 residues. Looked up from germline, CDR1 is SGHTS and CDR2 is YDEGEE. Trimming cost V 2 bases and J 8 bases, with 19 bases left between them. The CDR3 reads CASSFEPRTAGGYTF. The CDR3 DNA is TGTGCCAGCAGCTTCGAACCGCGGACAGCAGGCGGCTACACCTTC.